Below are 4 T cell receptor beta chains sequenced from a single sample in a study of human T cells and chemical hapten exposure. Via MiXCR, TCRdb re-called the RACE reads, giving one row per CDR3 protein. The table lists 75,000 to 100,000 distinct CDR3 sequences, 7% to 10% of them singletons. Time point: patch test 2, 6 weeks after DPC sensitization. Treatment indicated: therapeutic diphenylcyclopropenone sensitization with weekly scalp DPC. The input for sequencing was whole blood, taken in connection with sensitization to the hapten diphenylcyclopropenone (DPC). Every receptor here comes from a woman in her forties with alopecia areata. Some clones in this sample may be carry-over from other donors' samples.

The chain couples TRBV5-4 to TRBJ2-5; maybe TRBD1 (6 bases). The CDR3 is 14 residues long. Trimming removed 2 bases from V and 1 base from J, with 9 bases in between. CDR1 SGHNT and CDR2 YYREEE come from the germline V gene (reference sequence). This CDR3 reads CASSFGGSQETQYF. For the CDR3, the DNA is TGTGCCAGCAGCTTTGGGGGCTCCCAAGAGACCCAGTACTTC. The entire variable domain, with the rest obtained from reference TRBV5-4 and TRBJ2-5, is as follows: ETGVTQSPTHLIKTRGQQVTLRCSSQSGHNTVSWYQQALGQGPQFIFQYYREEENGRGNFPPRFSGLQFPNYSSELNVNALELDDSALYLCASSFGGSQETQYFGPGTRLLVL.

The J gene is TRBJ1-4, the V gene TRBV7-2; D not resolved. V dropped 3 bases and J dropped 7 bases, with 6 bases sitting between them. Germline-derived CDR1 and CDR2 are SGHTA and FQGNSA. The CDR3 has 12 residues. The CDR3 protein is CASSLGIEKLFF. Written as DNA, the CDR3 is TGTGCCAGCAGCTTGGGTATTGAAAAACTGTTTTTT.

This chain uses TRBV10-3 with TRBJ2-2; 9 bases match TRBD2. V dropped 6 bases and J dropped 1; count of bases not matched to a gene: 3. Germline V lookup: CDR1 ENHRY, CDR2 SYGVKD. The CDR3 runs to 15 residues. The CDR3 nucleotides read TGTGCCATCAGCAGGACTAGCGAGAACACCGGGGAGCTGTTTTTT. Amino acid sequence: CAISRTSENTGELFF.

This clonotype has ten or more counts. The chain couples TRBV6-2 or TRBV6-3 to TRBJ2-7; no clear D. From germline, CDR1 is MNHEY and CDR2 SVGEGT. The CDR3 is 13 amino acids. V lost 5 bases and J 3 bases, leaving 11 bases between the germline ends. As DNA, the CDR3 is TGTGCCAGCAGTCCGACACGGCACTACGAGCAGTACTTC. Translating gives CASSPTRHYEQYF.